The 26 T cell receptor beta chains given below trace back to one sample, sequenced in a study of OX40 agonist ivuxolimab in advanced cancers. Measured with immunoSEQ multiplex PCR; TCRdb has only the in-frame clones, and not every one. The table records approximately 100,000 clones, about 85% of them present only once. Sequenced here: CD4+ or CD8+ T cells sorted from blood, sampled in a trial of the OX40 agonist ivuxolimab. Receptor source: an adult with an advanced solid tumor such as melanoma, head and neck, liver or kidney cancer.

The chain combines TRBV27 with TRBJ2-7, with D possibly being TRBD2 (5 bases). Looked up from germline, CDR1 is MNHEY and CDR2 is SMNVEV (reference sequence). The CDR3 length is 13 residues. The V end lost 5 bases, the J end lost 3 bases, and 11 bases lay between the germline ends. CDR3 DNA: TGTGCCAGCAGTCGGGCGGGTCACTACGAGCAGTACTTC. Amino acid sequence: CASSRAGHYEQYF.

This rearrangement joins TRBV27 to TRBJ2-1; D remains ambiguous. Germline CDR1 and CDR2: MNHEY and SMNVEV (reference sequence). This CDR3 region has 13 residues. The V and J ends lost 6 bases and 4 bases respectively, with 10 bases between them. In DNA, the CDR3 is TGTGCCAGCAGCCTGACAACATACAATGAGCAGTTCTTC. Amino acid sequence: CASSLTTYNEQFF.

This chain connects TRBV11-2 to TRBJ2-5; D is undetermined. The closer fit of TRBJ2-7 to the DNA end suggests the J call may be wrong. The CDR3 contains 13 residues. Germline V lookup: CDR1 SGHAT, CDR2 FQNNGV. CDR3 sequence: CASRSLDHYEQYF. DNA for the CDR3: TGTGCCAGCAGGTCACTGGACCACTACGAGCAGTACTTC.

This sequence joins TRBV19 and TRBJ2-3; no reliable D call. CDR3 length equals 13 residues. The ends were cut back, 8 bases at V and 2 bases at J, with 11 bases in the middle. Per the germline V gene, CDR1 is LNHDA and CDR2 is SQIVND (reference sequence). As DNA, the CDR3 is TGTGCCAGTTTTGACCATTACACAGATACGCAGTATTTT. It is translated as CASFDHYTDTQYF.

The chain joins TRBV11-2 to TRBJ1-4, with D perhaps TRBD1 (6 bases). Germline values: CDR1 SGHAT, CDR2 FQNNGV. CDR3 size: 15 residues. Trimming stripped 1 base from V and 5 bases from J, with 11 bases between. The CDR3 reads CASSLGQARNEKLFF. In DNA form, the CDR3 reads TGTGCCAGCAGCTTAGGACAGGCACGCAATGAAAAACTGTTTTTT.

This clone was observed a few times. This chain uses TRBV9 with TRBJ2-7, with 12 bases lining up with TRBD2. Germline V gives CDR1 SGDLS, CDR2 YYNGEE. The CDR3 loop spans 15 amino acids. The V gene end was trimmed by 3 bases and the J gene end by 6 bases; junction bases not matched to a gene: 7. The CDR3 DNA follows: TGTGCCAGCAGCGAGACTAGCGGGAGCTCGGGCGAGCAGTACTTC. Protein sequence: CASSETSGSSGEQYF. Full variable domain (outside the CDR3, taken from reference TRBV9 and TRBJ2-7): DSGVTQTPKHLITATGQRVTLRCSPRSGDLSVYWYQQSLDQGLQFLIQYYNGEERAKGNILERFSAQQFPDLHSELNLSSLELGDSALYFCASSETSGSSGEQYFGPGTRLTVT.

This clone appeared once. V gene TRBV10-3 combines with J gene TRBJ2-4; D is unresolved. CDR1 is ENHRY, CDR2 SYGVKD, per germline. The length of the CDR3 is 16 residues. The ends were cut back, 2 bases at V and 0 bases at J, with 11 bases in the middle. CDR3 amino acids: CAISEERSLAKNIQYF. CDR3 sequence (DNA): TGTGCCATCAGTGAGGAAAGATCTCTAGCCAAAAACATTCAGTACTTC.

The chain joins TRBV19 to TRBJ2-6; D ambiguous. This CDR3 comprises 15 residues. V was clipped by 6 bases and J by 1 base, with 10 bases between them. The germline V gene encodes CDR1 LNHDA and CDR2 SQIVND (reference sequence). CDR3 protein: CASSLTPSGANVLTF. CDR3 nucleotides: TGTGCCAGTAGCCTTACCCCATCTGGGGCCAACGTCCTGACTTTC.

CDR3 amino acids: CASSPGRRNEKLFF. In nucleotides, the CDR3 is TGTGCCAGCAGCCCGGGACGGAGAAATGAAAAACTGTTTTTT. V gene TRBV28 combines with J gene TRBJ1-4; possible D gene TRBD1, 5 bases. Germline lookup yields CDR1 MDHEN and CDR2 SYDVKM. The V and J ends lost 6 bases and 5 bases respectively, with 13 bases between them. CDR3 length equals 14 residues.

The chain recombines TRBV15 with TRBJ1-5; a possible D gene is TRBD1 (5 bases). The CDR3 covers 17 residues. Germline V gene data show CDR1 as LNHNV and CDR2 as YYDKDF (reference sequence). Trimming stripped 5 bases from V and 3 bases from J, with 20 bases between. In DNA, the CDR3 is TGTGCCACCAGCCGAGCCGGGGACTCGAACCTCAATCAGCCCCAGCATTTT. Residues: CATSRAGDSNLNQPQHF.

The chain uses TRBV9 and TRBJ2-7; tentative D call: TRBD2 (5 bases). This CDR3 comprises 17 residues. V was trimmed by 0 bases and J by 7 bases, leaving 23 bases between them. Germline values: CDR1 SGDLS, CDR2 YYNGEE. The chain's CDR3 is CASSVVLPIGSSGEQYF. CDR3 nucleotide sequence: TGTGCCAGCAGCGTAGTATTACCGATTGGGAGTTCGGGGGAGCAGTACTTC.

The chain employs TRBV10-2 and TRBJ1-1; D is uncertain. Germline CDR1 and CDR2: WSHSY and SAAADI. Between the trimmed V and J ends, which lost 3 bases and 0 bases, there was a span of 14 bases. The CDR3 extends over 16 amino acids. The CDR3 DNA sequence: TGCGCCAGCAGTGATGTGGCAGTTCAGTTGAACACTGAAGCTTTCTTT. Its translation: CASSDVAVQLNTEAFF.

The chain employs TRBV28 and TRBJ2-7, with a tentative D call TRBD2 (7 bases). Germline V gene lookup returns CDR1 MDHEN and CDR2 SYDVKM. CDR3 length: 16 residues. V dropped 6 bases and J dropped 1 base, with 19 bases sitting between them. CDR3 nucleotide sequence: TGTGCCAGCAGGGACGCACGGGGGGCCCTTTCCTACGAGCAGTACTTC. Amino acids: CASRDARGALSYEQYF.

The chain recombines TRBV30 with TRBJ2-5; 8 nucleotides agree with TRBD1. Germline V gene sequence: CDR1 GTSNPN, CDR2 SVGIG (reference sequence). V shed 3 bases and J 4 bases; nucleotides not matched to a gene: 7. There are 14 residues in the CDR3. The CDR3 DNA follows: TGTGCCTGGAGGCAGGGGGCGGTTTCAGAGACCCAGTACTTC. Its protein is CAWRQGAVSETQYF. The full variable domain, in which reference TRBV30 and TRBJ2-5 provide the parts outside the CDR3, is SQTIHQWPATLVQPVGSPLSLECTVEGTSNPNLYWYRQAAGRGLQLLFYSVGIGQISSEVPQNLSASRPQDRQFILSSKKLLLSDSGFYLCAWRQGAVSETQYFGPGTRLLVL.

J is TRBJ2-3 and V is TRBV14, with D hard to call. CDR3 length: 16 amino acids. Deletions cut 1 base from V and 1 base from J, with 12 bases between. The germline V gene encodes CDR1 SGHDN and CDR2 FVKESK. The CDR3 here is CASSQGVGLGTDTQYF. In DNA form, the CDR3 reads TGTGCCAGCAGCCAAGGGGTCGGGTTGGGCACAGATACGCAGTATTTT.

The chain carries TRBV23-1 and TRBJ1-2; 10 bases match TRBD1. TRBV23-1 is an ORF, and what it does is uncertain. The CDR3 has 17 amino acids. V shed 0 bases, J shed 7 bases, and the junction held 11 bases outside the gene matches. This chain's CDR3 is CASSQSPGQGQLCGYTF. Written as DNA, the CDR3 is TGCGCCAGCAGTCAATCTCCGGGACAGGGGCAATTATGTGGCTACACCTTC.

The chain recombines TRBV19 with TRBJ2-1; no definite D call. This CDR3 spans 13 amino acids. The V gene lost 7 bases and the J gene lost 0 bases, with 7 bases spanning the gap. Germline V gene data show CDR1 as LNHDA and CDR2 as SQIVND (reference sequence). CDR3: CASTGSSYNEQFF. CDR3 DNA: TGTGCCAGTACTGGCAGCTCCTACAATGAGCAGTTCTTC.

The genes are TRBV28 and TRBJ2-4; no definite D call. Deletions cut 6 bases from V and 0 bases from J, with 9 bases between. The germline V gene encodes CDR1 MDHEN and CDR2 SYDVKM. CDR3 size: 14 residues. The CDR3 is CASRDFLAKNIQYF. The DNA of the CDR3 is TGTGCCAGCAGGGATTTCTTAGCCAAAAACATTCAGTACTTC.

This sequence joins TRBV5-5 and TRBJ2-3; the match to TRBD1 covers 9 bases. Germline CDR1 and CDR2: SGHKS and YYEKEE (reference sequence). The CDR3 contains 15 residues. The V gene end was trimmed by 4 bases and the J gene end by 4 bases; junction bases not matched to a gene: 7. The CDR3 bases are TGTGCCAGCAGCCTGGGACAGGGCCGCGCAGATACGCAGTATTTT. Residues: CASSLGQGRADTQYF.

The chain carries TRBV6-1 and TRBJ2-7; the D gene is possibly TRBD2 (5 bases). Germline V lookup: CDR1 MNHNS, CDR2 SASEGT. The CDR3 loop spans 14 amino acids. V lost 2 bases and J lost 7, with 15 bases in between. CDR3 sequence (DNA): TGTGCCAGCAGTGAAAACGAAGGACCGGGGGAGCAGTACTTC. Protein sequence: CASSENEGPGEQYF.

The gene calls are TRBV5-6 and TRBJ1-2; 7 positions match TRBD1. The V and J ends lost 3 bases and 5 bases, in that order; junction bases with no gene match: 4. Germline lookup yields CDR1 SGHDT and CDR2 YYEEEE. The CDR3 length is 13 residues. CDR3 nucleotides: TGTGCCAGCAGCTCGGGACAGCTTTATGGCTACACCTTC. As protein: CASSSGQLYGYTF.

The gene calls are TRBV2 and TRBJ2-7; TRBD2 might be the D (6 bases). Germline CDR1 is SNHLY and CDR2 is FYNNEI. V gave up 4 bases and J gave up 5 bases, with 18 bases separating them. The CDR3 runs to 15 residues. The CDR3 DNA reads TGTGCCAGCAGTGTGGAGGGGCTCTCCGGGAACGAGCAGTACTTC. This codes for CASSVEGLSGNEQYF.

The rearrangement links TRBV27 to TRBJ2-7, with D perhaps matching TRBD1 (6 bases). Germline assignment: CDR1 MNHEY and CDR2 SMNVEV (reference sequence). This CDR3 is built from 15 residues. V dropped 5 bases and J dropped 3 bases, with 17 bases sitting between them. The CDR3 nucleotides read TGTGCCAGCAGTGCAACAGGGAATCGGTACTACGAGCAGTACTTC. Its translation: CASSATGNRYYEQYF.

CDR3 DNA: TGTGCCTGGAGTGTAGAACGACGAGGAAACACCATATATTTT. It translates to CAWSVERRGNTIYF. V and J are TRBV30 and TRBJ1-3; D gene ambiguous. Trimming left V 0 bases short and J 4 bases short, with 10 bases between. Germline CDR1 and CDR2: GTSNPN and SVGIG (reference sequence). The length of the CDR3 is 14 residues. The full variable domain, its missing parts supplied by reference TRBV30 and TRBJ1-3, is SQTIHQWPATLVQPVGSPLSLECTVEGTSNPNLYWYRQAAGRGLQLLFYSVGIGQISSEVPQNLSASRPQDRQFILSSKKLLLSDSGFYLCAWSVERRGNTIYFGEGSWLTVV.

V is TRBV7-2 and J is TRBJ2-7; TRBD2 agrees at 10 bases. The CDR3 length is 15 residues. V lost 4 bases and J lost 0; bases outside the gene matches: 3. The V gene's germline CDR1 is SGHTA and CDR2 FQGNSA. CDR3 nucleotides: TGTGCCAGCAGCTCATTAGCGGGAGGCTCCTACGAGCAGTACTTC. The encoded protein is CASSSLAGGSYEQYF. The full variable domain, completed using reference TRBV7-2 and TRBJ2-7, is GAGVSQSPSNKVTEKGKDVELRCDPISGHTALYWYRQSLGQGLEFLIYFQGNSAPDKSGLPSDRFSAERTGGSVSTLTIQRTQQEDSAVYLCASSSLAGGSYEQYFGPGTRLTVT.

The V gene is TRBV15, the J gene TRBJ2-5; no reliable D call. The CDR3 consists of 13 residues. Trimming took 1 base from V and 5 from J, leaving 8 bases between them. Germline values: CDR1 LNHNV, CDR2 YYDKDF (reference sequence). CDR3: CATSRVRWETQYF. As DNA, the CDR3 is TGTGCCACCAGCAGAGTGAGGTGGGAGACCCAGTACTTC.